The clone carrying this TCR beta chain has a handful of counts. The sample is drawn from a study of Ad26.COV2.S vaccination and SARS-CoV-2 variants. V was trimmed by 6 bases and J by 7 bases, leaving 13 bases between them. Looked up from germline, CDR1 is LNHDA and CDR2 is SQIVND (reference sequence). The CDR3 runs 13 residues. TCRdb's table, derived via immunoSEQ multiplex PCR, lists solely in-frame clones and lacks some. The profile covers 200,000 to 300,000 clones, with 88% appearing a single time and 9.5% to 12% taken by the ten largest. Treatment defined: about 20 received Ad26.COV2.S at low or high dose, single or two shots; a few received placebo; per-sample allocation not given. The study sampled participants on day 63 after the first vaccine or placebo injection.

This TCR came from a person aged 18-60 years who received the Ad26.COV2.S COVID-19 vaccine or a placebo. The J gene is TRBJ1-5, the V gene TRBV19; D is unclear. The sample was peripheral blood, taken in a trial of Ad26.COV2.S vaccine versus placebo. The CDR3 DNA reads as TGTGCCAGTAGAAAAGAAGGGTTCCAGCCCCAGCATTTT. Translated: CASRKEGFQPQHF.